The 3 T cell receptor beta chains below were found in one sample sequenced in a study of blood T cell repertoires in COVID-19. Clones were sequenced by immunoSEQ multiplex PCR, and TCRdb holds only the in-frame ones, with some missing. Here the sample spans some 210,000 clones, approximately 88% being singletons. The source material was peripheral blood. All receptors come from a man in his 60s who had recovered from COVID-19.

The chain has TRBV6-5 and TRBJ2-7; TRBD2 matches 8 bases. The germline V gene encodes CDR1 MNHEY and CDR2 SVGAGI. Trimming took 2 bases from V and 4 from J; bases not matched to a gene: 1. The CDR3 is 13 residues long. In nucleotides, the CDR3 is TGTGCCAGCAGTTACCGGGGGGGGTACGAGCAGTACTTC. Translated: CASSYRGGYEQYF.

The chain uses TRBV4-2 and TRBJ2-7, with TRBD2 identical over 12 bases. From germline, CDR1 is LGHNA and CDR2 YNFKEQ. The CDR3 extends over 16 amino acids. J was trimmed by 1 base and V by 4 bases; bases with no gene match: 5. The CDR3 is CASSRTSGGYSYEQYF. CDR3 in DNA: TGTGCCAGCAGCCGAACTAGCGGGGGGTATTCCTACGAGCAGTACTTC.

The chain links TRBV9 to TRBJ2-3; no clear D. Germline V gene lookup returns CDR1 SGDLS and CDR2 YYNGEE. V lost 4 bases and J 4 bases, leaving 13 bases between the germline ends. The CDR3 sequence is 14 residues long. The CDR3 spells CASSLQVGADTQYF. The CDR3 nucleotides are TGTGCCAGCAGCCTTCAGGTCGGTGCAGATACGCAGTATTTT. Full variable domain (missing parts from reference TRBV9 and TRBJ2-3): DSGVTQTPKHLITATGQRVTLRCSPRSGDLSVYWYQQSLDQGLQFLIQYYNGEERAKGNILERFSAQQFPDLHSELNLSSLELGDSALYFCASSLQVGADTQYFGPGTRLTVL.